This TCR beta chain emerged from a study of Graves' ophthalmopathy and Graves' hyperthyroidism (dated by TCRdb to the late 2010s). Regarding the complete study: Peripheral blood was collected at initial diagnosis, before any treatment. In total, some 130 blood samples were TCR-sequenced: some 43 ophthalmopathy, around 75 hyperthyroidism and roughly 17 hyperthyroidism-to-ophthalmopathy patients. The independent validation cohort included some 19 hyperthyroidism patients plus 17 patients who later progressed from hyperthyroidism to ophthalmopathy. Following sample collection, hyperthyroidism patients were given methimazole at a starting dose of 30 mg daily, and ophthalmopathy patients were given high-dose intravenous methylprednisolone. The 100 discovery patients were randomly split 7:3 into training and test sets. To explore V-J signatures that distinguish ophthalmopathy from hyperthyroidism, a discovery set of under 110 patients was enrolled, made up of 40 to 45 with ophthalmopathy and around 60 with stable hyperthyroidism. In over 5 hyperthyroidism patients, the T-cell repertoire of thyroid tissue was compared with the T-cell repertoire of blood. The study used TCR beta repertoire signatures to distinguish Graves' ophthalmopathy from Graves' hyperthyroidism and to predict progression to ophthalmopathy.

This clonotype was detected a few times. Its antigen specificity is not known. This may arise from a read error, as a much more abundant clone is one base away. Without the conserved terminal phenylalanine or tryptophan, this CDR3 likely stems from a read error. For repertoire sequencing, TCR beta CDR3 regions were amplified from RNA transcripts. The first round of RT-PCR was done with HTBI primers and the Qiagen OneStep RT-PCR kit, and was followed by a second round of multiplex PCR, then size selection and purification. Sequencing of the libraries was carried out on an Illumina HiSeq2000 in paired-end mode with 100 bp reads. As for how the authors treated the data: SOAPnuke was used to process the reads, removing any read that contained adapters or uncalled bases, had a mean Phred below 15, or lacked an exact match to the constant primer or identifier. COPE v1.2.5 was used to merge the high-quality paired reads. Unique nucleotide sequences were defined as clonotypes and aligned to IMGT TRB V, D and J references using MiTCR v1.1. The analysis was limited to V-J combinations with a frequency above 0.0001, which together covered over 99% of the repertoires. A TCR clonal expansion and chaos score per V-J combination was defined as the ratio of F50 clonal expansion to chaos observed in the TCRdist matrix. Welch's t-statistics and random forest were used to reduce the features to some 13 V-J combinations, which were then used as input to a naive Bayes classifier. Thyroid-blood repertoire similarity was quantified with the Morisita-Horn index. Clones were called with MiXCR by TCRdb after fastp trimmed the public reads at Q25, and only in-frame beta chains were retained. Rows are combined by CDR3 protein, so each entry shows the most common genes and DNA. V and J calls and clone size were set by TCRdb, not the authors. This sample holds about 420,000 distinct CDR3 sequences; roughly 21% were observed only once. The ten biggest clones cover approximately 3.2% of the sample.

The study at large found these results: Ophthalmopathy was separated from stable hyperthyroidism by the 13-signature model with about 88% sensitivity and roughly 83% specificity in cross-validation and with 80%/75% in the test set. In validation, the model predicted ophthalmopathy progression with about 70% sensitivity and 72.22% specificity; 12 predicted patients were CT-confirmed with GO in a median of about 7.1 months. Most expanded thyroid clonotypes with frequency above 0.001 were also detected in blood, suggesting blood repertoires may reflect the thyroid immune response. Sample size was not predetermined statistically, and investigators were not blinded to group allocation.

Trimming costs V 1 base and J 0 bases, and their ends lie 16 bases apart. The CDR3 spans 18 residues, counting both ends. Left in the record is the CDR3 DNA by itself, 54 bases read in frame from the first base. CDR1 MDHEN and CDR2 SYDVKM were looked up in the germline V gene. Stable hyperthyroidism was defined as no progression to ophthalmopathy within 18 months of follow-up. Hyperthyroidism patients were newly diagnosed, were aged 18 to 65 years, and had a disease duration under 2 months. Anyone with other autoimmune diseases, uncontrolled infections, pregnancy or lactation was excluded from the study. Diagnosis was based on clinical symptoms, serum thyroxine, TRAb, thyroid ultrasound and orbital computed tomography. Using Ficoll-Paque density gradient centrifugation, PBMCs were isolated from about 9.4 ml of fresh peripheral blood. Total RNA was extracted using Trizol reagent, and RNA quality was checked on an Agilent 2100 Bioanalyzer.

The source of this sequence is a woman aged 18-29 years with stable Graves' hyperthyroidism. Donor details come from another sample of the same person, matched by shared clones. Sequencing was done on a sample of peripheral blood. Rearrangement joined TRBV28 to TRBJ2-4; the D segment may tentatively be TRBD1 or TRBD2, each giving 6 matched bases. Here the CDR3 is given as CASSLSSGGHGAKNIQYL. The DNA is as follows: TGTGCCAGCAGTTTATCTTCCGGGGGACATGGAGCCAAAAACATTCAGTACCTC.